This is a list of T cell receptor beta chains from one sample in a study of Ad26.COV2.S vaccination and SARS-CoV-2 variants. Assay: immunoSEQ multiplex PCR; the TCRdb copy retains only in-frame clones and omits some. The table has 200,000 to 250,000 clones, approximately 88% seen once. The sample consisted of peripheral blood, taken in a trial of Ad26.COV2.S vaccine versus placebo. These TCRs come from a person between 18 and 60 years old who received the Ad26.COV2.S COVID-19 vaccine or a placebo. Both conserved end residues are part of each CDR3. A D gene is named only where the DNA matches it firmly. Size is stated for part of the rows, as once, few or many counts, or as a class when the clone is expanded.

d_call j_call clone_size v_call cdr3_nt cdr3_aa
. TRBJ1-1 . TRBV14 TGTGCCAGCAGTCCAAGACCAGGGCTGAACACTGAAGCTTTCTTT CASSPRPGLNTEAFF
TRBD2 TRBJ2-7 . TRBV7-3 TGTGCCAGCAGCGAAACTAGCGGGACCACCTACGAGCAGTACTTC CASSETSGTTYEQYF
TRBD2 TRBJ2-1 . TRBV11-3 TGTGCCAGCAGCATAGGACTAGCGGTCAACAATGAGCAGTTCTTC CASSIGLAVNNEQFF
TRBD2 TRBJ2-5 . TRBV11-2 TGTGCCAGCAGCTTAGCTAGCGGGGGGGTTACAGAGACCCAGTACTTC CASSLASGGVTETQYF
. TRBJ1-5 . TRBV5-6 TGTGCCAGCAGCTACGCGGTAGGTCAGCCCCAGCATTTT CASSYAVGQPQHF
. TRBJ2-5 few TRBV5-6 TGTGCCAGCAGCTTGGTCCAAGAGACCCAGTACTTC CASSLVQETQYF
TRBD2 TRBJ2-1 . TRBV28 TGTGCCAGCAGTTTCTGGCTAGCGGGAGAAAATGAGCAGTTCTTC CASSFWLAGENEQFF
. TRBJ2-5 . TRBV28 TGTGCCAGCGGACGAGGGCGAGAGACCCAGTACTTC CASGRGRETQYF
. TRBJ2-7 . TRBV9 TGTGCCAGCAGCGTCTACTCCGAGGACGAGCAGTACTTC CASSVYSEDEQYF
TRBD1 TRBJ2-2 . TRBV5-1 TGCGCCAGCAGCCTCCGACAGGGCACCGGGGAGCTGTTTTTT CASSLRQGTGELFF
. TRBJ2-7 . TRBV19 TGTGCCAGTAGTCAGGGCGGCAGGGCTGGCGAGCAGTACTTC CASSQGGRAGEQYF
TRBD1 TRBJ1-2 . TRBV7-9 TGTGCCAGCAGCTTCGGGACAGGGGGCAGGGAGAATGGCTACACCTTC CASSFGTGGRENGYTF
. TRBJ2-1 . TRBV2 TGTGCCAGCAGTGAAGGGCAGCAACGAAACAATGAGCAGTTCTTC CASSEGQQRNNEQFF
. TRBJ2-7 . TRBV28 TGTGCCAGCAGCCCCTCCCGACTCGAGCAGTACTTC CASSPSRLEQYF
TRBD1 TRBJ2-3 . TRBV5-1 TGCGCCAGCAGCTTGGCCTCCGGGACAGGCACAGATACGCAGTATTTT CASSLASGTGTDTQYF
TRBD2 TRBJ2-7 . TRBV5-1 TGCGCCAGCAGGACCGGGACTACGGCTAACAAACTCGAGCAGTACTTC CASRTGTTANKLEQYF
. TRBJ1-3 . TRBV5-5 TGTGCCAGCAGCTTGGCCCCAGACAGGCCGTACTCTGGAAACACCATATATTTT CASSLAPDRPYSGNTIYF
. TRBJ2-7 . TRBV6-5 TGTGCCAGCTCAATTGGAGTCGAGCAGTACTTC CASSIGVEQYF
. TRBJ2-6 . TRBV15 TGTGCCACCAGCAGAGCTCTTAACTCTGGGGCCAACGTCCTGACTTTC CATSRALNSGANVLTF